The 17 T cell receptor beta chains presented below share a single source sample, sequenced in a study of control samples from healthy donors and cancer patients. Clones were read by immunoSEQ multiplex PCR, and TCRdb kept only the in-frame ones, dropping some. The sample has about 410,000 clones; more than 80% are singletons. Sequencing input: PBMCs. These TCRs come from a man aged 35-49 years with head and neck cancer.

The gene calls are TRBV19 and TRBJ1-4, with D maybe TRBD1 (6 bases). The CDR3 loop spans 16 amino acids. Between the trimmed V and J ends, which lost 1 base and 6 bases, there was a span of 15 bases. The germline gives CDR1 LNHDA, CDR2 SQIVND (reference sequence). The CDR3 protein is CASSIASGQTDEKLFF. CDR3 in DNA: TGTGCCAGTAGTATAGCTTCCGGACAGACGGATGAAAAACTGTTTTTT.

J is TRBJ1-1 and V is TRBV27; D is unclear. This CDR3 spans 14 amino acids. V was cut by 3 bases and J by 1 base, with 9 bases left in between. CDR1 is MNHEY and CDR2 is SMNVEV in the germline V gene (reference sequence). CDR3 sequence reads: CASSLGTWNTEAFF. DNA of the CDR3: TGTGCCAGCAGTTTGGGAACATGGAACACTGAAGCTTTCTTT.

The chain uses TRBV19 and TRBJ2-3, with a tentative D call TRBD2 (6 bases). This CDR3 has 14 amino acids. Germline values: CDR1 LNHDA, CDR2 SQIVND (reference sequence). V was trimmed by 4 bases and J by 2 bases, leaving 10 bases between them. The CDR3 DNA reads as TGTGCCAGTAGTACCACTAGCCCCACAGATACGCAGTATTTT. Its protein is CASSTTSPTDTQYF.

This chain links TRBV6-6 with TRBJ1-4; the D gene is possibly TRBD1 (5 bases). V was trimmed by 8 bases and J by 0 bases, leaving 10 bases between them. CDR1 MNHNY and CDR2 SVGAGI come from the germline V gene (reference sequence). The CDR3 runs to 14 residues. In nucleotides, the CDR3 is TGTGCCAGCGCAGGGCCTGCAACTAATGAAAAACTGTTTTTT. The encoded protein is CASAGPATNEKLFF.

The chain employs TRBV4-3 and TRBJ2-1; 10 bases agree with TRBD1. V was pared by 4 bases and J by 3 bases, with 3 bases of the junction left unmatched. Germline V gene lookup returns CDR1 LGHNA and CDR2 YSLEER. The CDR3 loop spans 15 amino acids. CDR3 protein: CASSLRTGGYNEQFF. The DNA of the CDR3 is TGCGCCAGCAGCCTTCGGACAGGGGGCTACAATGAGCAGTTCTTC.

The chain couples TRBV6-2 or TRBV6-3 to TRBJ2-5; 12 bases align to TRBD2. Germline CDR1 is MNHEY and CDR2 is SVGEGT. Trimming at V came to 6 bases and at J to 7 bases, leaving 6 bases not matched to a gene. This CDR3 spans 14 amino acids. CDR3 protein: CASSASGGAGTQYF. CDR3 in DNA: TGTGCCAGCAGCGCTAGCGGGGGGGCCGGGACCCAGTACTTC.

This rearrangement joins TRBV10-3 to TRBJ2-1; TRBD1 might be the D (7 bases). The CDR3 runs 12 residues. The germline CDR1 and CDR2 sequences are ENHRY and SYGVKD. V lost 10 bases to trimming and J lost 3 bases, with 10 bases between them. The CDR3 reads CASRGDYNEQFF. The CDR3 bases are TGTGCCAGCAGGGGGGACTACAATGAGCAGTTCTTC.

This clone has just one count. The chain combines TRBV29-1 with TRBJ1-1; D is unclear. There are 11 residues in the CDR3. V was trimmed by 2 bases and J by 11 bases, leaving 12 bases between them. Germline V CDR1 and CDR2: SQVTM, ANQGSEA. CDR3 sequence (DNA): TGCAGCGTTGAACGGACCGAAACGGCTTTCTTT. As protein: CSVERTETAFF.

V is TRBV24-1 and J is TRBJ2-2; 10 positions match TRBD1. V lost 4 bases and J lost 7; bases outside the gene matches: 5. The CDR3 spans 15 residues. Germline-derived CDR1 and CDR2 are KGHDR and SFDVKD. This CDR3 reads CATSDDRGQGGELFF. The CDR3 DNA sequence: TGTGCCACCAGTGACGACAGGGGGCAAGGCGGGGAGCTGTTTTTT.

J is TRBJ2-3 and V is TRBV2; D unclear. The CDR3 is made up of 15 amino acids. Looked up from germline, CDR1 is SNHLY and CDR2 is FYNNEI. Trimming left V 3 bases short and J 2 bases short, with 12 bases between. DNA for the CDR3: TGTGCCAGCAGTGAGAAGTCGATTGCCACAGATACGCAGTATTTT. Its protein is CASSEKSIATDTQYF.

The chain couples TRBV28 to TRBJ2-7; 7 bases line up with TRBD2. CDR3 length: 14 amino acids. V dropped 1 base and J dropped 7; count of bases not matched to a gene: 7. CDR1 is MDHEN, CDR2 SYDVKM, per germline. This chain's CDR3 is CASSLYTGGWEQYF. For the CDR3, the DNA is TGTGCCAGCAGTTTATACACCGGGGGGTGGGAGCAGTACTTC.

The chain recombines TRBV9 with TRBJ2-1, with 10 nucleotides matching TRBD2. Germline assignment: CDR1 SGDLS and CDR2 YYNGEE. Trimming removed 3 bases from V and 6 bases from J; junction bases left unmatched: 6. The CDR3 runs 15 residues. The CDR3 is CASSALGLAVNEQFF. CDR3 coding DNA: TGTGCCAGCAGCGCCCTTGGACTAGCGGTCAATGAGCAGTTCTTC. The complete variable domain, with remaining parts taken from reference TRBV9 and TRBJ2-1, reads DSGVTQTPKHLITATGQRVTLRCSPRSGDLSVYWYQQSLDQGLQFLIQYYNGEERAKGNILERFSAQQFPDLHSELNLSSLELGDSALYFCASSALGLAVNEQFFGPGTRLTVL.

CDR3 in DNA: TGTGCCAGCAGTTTCCTCCGGGACAGCTCTGAGGGCTACACCTTC. Its translation is CASSFLRDSSEGYTF. V and J are TRBV6-5 and TRBJ1-2; 7 bases fit TRBD1. The germline V gene has CDR1 MNHEY and CDR2 SVGAGI. The CDR3 runs 15 residues. J gave up 8 bases and V 4 bases, and 13 bases lay outside the gene matches.

This chain joins TRBV7-2 and TRBJ2-7; 7 nucleotides agree with TRBD1. The V and J ends lost 1 base and 4 bases, in that order; junction bases with no gene match: 10. The CDR3 runs to 16 residues. Germline lookup yields CDR1 SGHTA and CDR2 FQGNSA. CDR3 in amino acids: CASSLVSSGQAYEQYF. In DNA form, the CDR3 reads TGTGCCAGCAGCTTAGTTTCGAGCGGACAGGCTTACGAGCAGTACTTC.

This clone was found once. V gene TRBV18 combines with J gene TRBJ2-2, with D perhaps TRBD1 (5 bases). Germline loops: CDR1 KGHSH, CDR2 LQKENI. Between the trimmed V and J ends, which lost 1 base and 5 bases, there was a span of 14 bases. The CDR3 is 16 amino acids. The CDR3 DNA reads as TGTGCCAGCTCACCACTCGATCCAGGGAAAACCGGGGAGCTGTTTTTT. Residues: CASSPLDPGKTGELFF. The entire variable domain, with the rest obtained from reference TRBV18 and TRBJ2-2, is as follows: NAGVMQNPRHLVRRRGQEARLRCSPMKGHSHVYWYRQLPEEGLKFMVYLQKENIIDESGMPKERFSAEFPKEGPSILRIQQVVRGDSAAYFCASSPLDPGKTGELFFGEGSRLTVL.

The J gene is TRBJ1-1, the V gene TRBV28; D is ambiguous. The CDR3 runs to 13 residues. Germline lookup yields CDR1 MDHEN and CDR2 SYDVKM. V shed 1 base and J shed 4 bases, with 7 bases lying between them. The CDR3 spells CASSLSPATEAFF. The CDR3 DNA reads TGTGCCAGCAGTTTATCGCCGGCCACTGAAGCTTTCTTT.

The chain joins TRBV12-3 or TRBV12-4 to TRBJ1-2; D remains unclear. This CDR3 has 13 residues. Trimming removed 5 bases from V and 7 bases from J, with 14 bases in between. The CDR3 is CASSKEGRAGYTF. CDR3 sequence (DNA): TGTGCCAGCAGTAAGGAGGGTCGGGCTGGCTACACCTTC.